A single sample gave rise to the 2 T cell receptor beta chains below, sequenced in a study of T cells in localized non-small cell lung cancer. Using immunoSEQ multiplex PCR, the repertoire was profiled, and TCRdb retains in-frame clones only, with some absent. This table holds approximately 31,000 clones, under 95% found once. The source material was peripheral blood, sampled before any cancer treatment. The source of these receptors is a woman between 40 and 69 years old with stage I lung adenocarcinoma.

This sequence joins TRBV19 and TRBJ2-1; 9 nucleotides match TRBD1. After removal of 4 bases from V and 7 bases from J, the junction contained 8 bases not matched to a gene. The CDR3 has 15 amino acids. Germline lookup yields CDR1 LNHDA and CDR2 SQIVND (reference sequence). CDR3 DNA sequence: TGTGCCAGTAGTACGACAGGGGGAAAATATAATGAGCAGTTCTTC. Amino acid sequence: CASSTTGGKYNEQFF.

This sequence joins TRBV19 and TRBJ1-2; 10 bases map to TRBD1. Germline trimming cut 3 bases from V and 2 bases from J; bases unmatched to any gene: 0. The CDR3 extends over 14 amino acids. Germline CDR1 reads LNHDA; CDR2 reads SQIVND (reference sequence). The DNA of the CDR3 is TGTGCCAGTAGTATGGGACAGGGGAACTATGGCTACACCTTC. Residues: CASSMGQGNYGYTF.